What follows is one TCR beta chain and its context. As yet, its antigen is unknown. This entry is derived from a study of T cell responses to AZD1222 COVID-19 vaccine. Profiled with immunoSEQ multiplex PCR; TCRdb holds only in-frame clones, not every one. The table has roughly 120,000 clones, 70% to 85% seen once. Study-level points and caveats: Rises in breadth and depth of Spike-specific TCRs came after two AZD1222 doses. White British donors predominated, females outnumbered males, and clonal diversity was possibly underestimated. Dominant at 160-218 and 743-854, vaccine-associated CD4 TCRs also spanned spike. Repertoires were collected only later (after the peak T cell response had occurred).

The CDR3 has 15 residues. Germline CDR1 and CDR2: SGHKS and YYEKEE (reference sequence). Trimming stripped 4 bases from V and 0 bases from J, with 11 bases between. The sequenced sample was peripheral blood, obtained on day 0 of AZD1222 vaccination. The chain couples TRBV5-5 to TRBJ2-1, with D unclear. This receptor was taken from an adult in good health. The CDR3 DNA is TGTGCCAGCAGCGTCTCGTTGAGCTCCTACAATGAGCAGTTCTTC. Protein: CASSVSLSSYNEQFF.